Following are 16 T cell receptor beta chains from one sample sequenced in a study of human T cells and chemical hapten exposure. Each CDR3 protein is one row after TCRdb ran MiXCR on the RACE reads. The sample consists of 150,000 to 200,000 distinct CDR3 sequences, roughly a quarter of them appearing once. Time point: patch test 3, about 24 weeks after DPC sensitization. Treatment noted: therapeutic diphenylcyclopropenone sensitization with weekly scalp DPC. The source was whole blood, collected in connection with sensitization to the hapten diphenylcyclopropenone (DPC). The receptors originated from a young woman with alopecia areata. Some clones in this sample may be carry-over from other donors' samples.

The chain joins TRBV20-1 to TRBJ2-3; a weak D match, TRBD1 (5 bases). This CDR3 contains 14 residues. Germline V lookup: CDR1 DFQATT, CDR2 SNEGSKA (reference sequence). V dropped 6 bases and J dropped 0 bases, with 13 bases sitting between them. CDR3 in DNA: TGCAGTGCCAGGACAACCGTGAGCACAGATACGCAGTATTTT. Protein sequence: CSARTTVSTDTQYF.

Here the CDR3 DNA reads TGCAGTGCCCAGAGGGCTATGTTGGAGACCCAGTACTTC. It encodes CSAQRAMLETQYF. The chain links TRBV20-1 to TRBJ2-5, with D perhaps TRBD2 (5 bases). Germline V lookup: CDR1 DFQATT, CDR2 SNEGSKA (reference sequence). The V gene lost 6 bases and the J gene lost 5 bases, with 16 bases spanning the gap. CDR3 length: 13 residues.

The chain recombines TRBV5-6 with TRBJ2-5, with TRBD2 as a possible D gene (6 bases). This CDR3 region has 14 residues. Germline V gives CDR1 SGHDT, CDR2 YYEEEE. V lost 0 bases and J lost 5, with 11 bases in between. As DNA, the CDR3 is TGTGCCAGCAGCTTGGCCGAGACTAGTGAGACCCAGTACTTC. It yields the protein CASSLAETSETQYF.

The chain recombines TRBV4-3 with TRBJ2-5; 7 positions match TRBD2. The CDR3 totals 15 residues. The junction had 2 bases not matched to a gene; V was cut back by 1 base and J by 0 bases. Looked up from germline, CDR1 is LGHNA and CDR2 is YSLEER. The CDR3 spells CASSQALADQETQYF. In nucleotides, the CDR3 is TGCGCCAGCAGCCAAGCCCTAGCGGACCAAGAGACCCAGTACTTC.

This clonotype was found a few times. This rearrangement joins TRBV7-9 to TRBJ1-1; D unclear. The V end lost 5 bases, the J end lost 0 bases, and 4 bases lay between the germline ends. The germline gives CDR1 SEHNR, CDR2 FQNEAQ (reference sequence). This CDR3 contains 12 residues. The CDR3 sequence is CASSPVNTEAFF. CDR3 nucleotide sequence: TGTGCCAGCAGCCCAGTGAACACTGAAGCTTTCTTT.

In this sample, this clonotype turned up a few times. CDR3 sequence: CASSRQGRNYGYTF. In DNA, the CDR3 is TGTGCCAGCAGTCGACAGGGGCGAAACTATGGCTACACCTTC. The J gene is TRBJ1-2, the V gene TRBV6-2 or TRBV6-3, with 8 bases lining up with TRBD1. The CDR3 runs 14 residues. The J segment lost 2 bases and the V segment lost 5 bases, leaving 4 bases of the junction unmatched. Germline assignment: CDR1 MNHEY and CDR2 SVGEGT.

This clonotype occurred a few times. The chain recombines TRBV20-1 with TRBJ2-3; D may be TRBD1 or TRBD2 (5 bases each). The V gene lost 3 bases and the J gene lost 6 bases, with 19 bases spanning the gap. CDR1 is DFQATT, CDR2 SNEGSKA, per germline (reference sequence). The CDR3 sequence is 15 residues long. This CDR3 is CSASPLGEKVDTQYF. DNA for the CDR3: TGCAGTGCTAGCCCATTGGGGGAGAAGGTGGATACGCAGTATTTT.

The chain is built from TRBV6-2 or TRBV6-3 and TRBJ1-1; the match to TRBD1 covers 9 bases. Germline V gene data show CDR1 as MNHEY and CDR2 as SVGEGT. Germline trimming cut 5 bases from V and 5 bases from J; bases unmatched to any gene: 6. CDR3 length: 14 residues. The CDR3 loop reads CASSLTGGRTEAFF. CDR3 in DNA: TGTGCCAGCAGTCTTACAGGGGGCAGAACTGAAGCTTTCTTT.

V gene TRBV18 combines with J gene TRBJ1-1; D not resolved. This CDR3 has 11 residues. The germline CDR1 and CDR2 sequences are KGHSH and LQKENI. With 2 bases removed from V and 9 bases from J, the gap between germline ends came to 7 bases. The CDR3 region is CASSPSVKAFF. The DNA for the CDR3 is TGTGCCAGCTCACCATCGGTGAAAGCTTTCTTT. Variable domain in full (rest from reference TRBV18 and TRBJ1-1): NAGVMQNPRHLVRRRGQEARLRCSPMKGHSHVYWYRQLPEEGLKFMVYLQKENIIDESGMPKERFSAEFPKEGPSILRIQQVVRGDSAAYFCASSPSVKAFFGQGTRLTVV.

This clonotype showed up just a few times. V usage is TRBV7-2 and J usage is TRBJ2-7, with TRBD2 identical over 9 bases. The CDR3 contains 14 residues. V shed 6 bases, J shed 5 bases, and the junction held 8 bases outside the gene matches. Per the germline V gene, CDR1 is SGHTA and CDR2 is FQGNSA. CDR3 residues: CASRVIAGAHEQYF. The CDR3 DNA sequence: TGTGCCAGCAGGGTCATAGCGGGAGCGCACGAGCAGTACTTC.

This chain links TRBV27 with TRBJ2-1, with no clear D. Germline CDR1 reads MNHEY; CDR2 reads SMNVEV (reference sequence). Trimming took off 0 bases at V and 1 base at J, with 10 bases between the two ends. The CDR3 runs 16 residues. This chain's CDR3 is CASSLSTPRSYNEQFF. The CDR3, as DNA: TGTGCCAGCAGTTTATCGACCCCGCGGTCCTACAATGAGCAGTTCTTC.

J is TRBJ1-5 and V is TRBV6-5; 10 bases align to TRBD1. The germline V gene encodes CDR1 MNHEY and CDR2 SVGAGI. V gave up 6 bases and J gave up 6 bases; unmatched junction bases: 8. CDR3 length equals 15 residues. CDR3 loop: CASRRTGGVSQPQHF. The CDR3 nucleotides are TGTGCCAGCAGGAGGACAGGGGGGGTCTCTCAGCCCCAGCATTTT.

The genes are TRBV7-2 and TRBJ2-3; no clear D. Trimming cost V 4 bases and J 2 bases, with 10 bases left between them. Looked up from germline, CDR1 is SGHTA and CDR2 is FQGNSA. The CDR3 has 14 amino acids. The CDR3 DNA reads TGTGCCAGCAGCTCTAGGGTCGCCACAGATACGCAGTATTTT. Its translation is CASSSRVATDTQYF.

The CDR3 DNA reads as TGTGCCAGCAGCAACGCAGGGGAGCAGTACTTC. Translated, it gives CASSNAGEQYF. The chain couples TRBV6-2 or TRBV6-3 to TRBJ2-7, with D possibly being TRBD1 (5 bases). From germline, CDR1 is MNHEY and CDR2 SVGEGT. This CDR3 has 11 amino acids. V shed 6 bases and J shed 7 bases, with 10 bases lying between them.

This clonotype was counted only a few times. This sequence joins TRBV3-1 and TRBJ1-1; D perhaps matches TRBD1 (5 bases). This CDR3 comprises 16 residues. Per the germline V gene, CDR1 is LGHDT and CDR2 is YNNKEL (reference sequence). V was cut by 2 bases and J by 1 base, with 14 bases left in between. The CDR3 spells CASSQSRGMGNTEAFF. The CDR3 DNA sequence: TGTGCCAGCAGCCAATCAAGGGGTATGGGGAACACTGAAGCTTTCTTT.

The gene calls are TRBV3-2 and TRBJ2-7; the table calls TRBD1, which could not be checked here. TRBV3-2 is a known pseudogene. The CDR3 loop spans 18 amino acids. CDR3 amino acids: CASSQPDKEGQGAGEQYF. The CDR3 DNA follows: TGTGCCAGCAGCCAACCGGACAAAGAGGGACAGGGGGCAGGGGAGCAGTACTTC.